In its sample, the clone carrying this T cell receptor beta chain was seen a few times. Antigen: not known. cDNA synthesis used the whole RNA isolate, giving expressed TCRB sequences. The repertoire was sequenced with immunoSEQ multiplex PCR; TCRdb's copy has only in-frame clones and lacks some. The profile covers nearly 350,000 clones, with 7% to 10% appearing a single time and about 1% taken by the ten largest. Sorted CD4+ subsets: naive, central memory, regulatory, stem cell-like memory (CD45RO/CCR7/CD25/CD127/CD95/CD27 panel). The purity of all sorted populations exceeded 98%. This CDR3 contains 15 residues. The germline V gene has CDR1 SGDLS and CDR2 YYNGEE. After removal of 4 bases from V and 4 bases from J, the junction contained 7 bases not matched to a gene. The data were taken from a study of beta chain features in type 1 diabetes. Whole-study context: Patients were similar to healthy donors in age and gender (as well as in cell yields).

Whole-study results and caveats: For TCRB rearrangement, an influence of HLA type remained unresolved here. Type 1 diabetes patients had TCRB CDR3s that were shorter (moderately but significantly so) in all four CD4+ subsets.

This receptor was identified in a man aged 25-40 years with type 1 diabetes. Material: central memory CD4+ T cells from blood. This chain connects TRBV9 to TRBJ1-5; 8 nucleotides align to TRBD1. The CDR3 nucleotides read TGTGCCAGCAGCCCCGGACAGGGAGGAAATCAGCCCCAGCATTTT. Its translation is CASSPGQGGNQPQHF.